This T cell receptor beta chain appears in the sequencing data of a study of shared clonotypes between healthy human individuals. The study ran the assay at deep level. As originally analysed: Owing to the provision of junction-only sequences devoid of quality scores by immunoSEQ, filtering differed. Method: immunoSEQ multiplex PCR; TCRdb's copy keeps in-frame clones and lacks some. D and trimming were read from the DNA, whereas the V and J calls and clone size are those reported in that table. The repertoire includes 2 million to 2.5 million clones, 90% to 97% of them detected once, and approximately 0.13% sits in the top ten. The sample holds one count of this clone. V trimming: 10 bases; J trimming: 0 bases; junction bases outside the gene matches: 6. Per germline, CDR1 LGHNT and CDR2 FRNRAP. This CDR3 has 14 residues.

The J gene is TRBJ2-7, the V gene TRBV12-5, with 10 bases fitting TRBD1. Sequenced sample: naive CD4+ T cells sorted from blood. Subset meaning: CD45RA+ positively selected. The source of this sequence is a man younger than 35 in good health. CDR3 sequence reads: CAIKGQGSSYEQYF. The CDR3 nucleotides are TGTGCTATAAAGGGACAGGGGAGCTCCTACGAGCAGTACTTC.